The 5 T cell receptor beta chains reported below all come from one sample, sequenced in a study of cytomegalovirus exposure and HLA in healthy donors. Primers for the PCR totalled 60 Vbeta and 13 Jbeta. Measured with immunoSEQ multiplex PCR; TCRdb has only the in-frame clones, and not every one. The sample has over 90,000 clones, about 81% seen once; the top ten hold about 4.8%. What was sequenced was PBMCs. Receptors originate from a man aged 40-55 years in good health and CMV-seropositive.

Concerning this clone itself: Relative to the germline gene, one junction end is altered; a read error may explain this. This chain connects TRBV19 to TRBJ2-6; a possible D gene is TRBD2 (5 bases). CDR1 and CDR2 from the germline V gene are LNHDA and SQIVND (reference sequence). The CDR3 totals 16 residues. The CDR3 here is CASTRDRGKRANGLTF. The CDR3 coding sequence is TGTGCCAGTACCCGTGATCGGGGTAAGAGGGCCAACGGCCTGACTTTC.

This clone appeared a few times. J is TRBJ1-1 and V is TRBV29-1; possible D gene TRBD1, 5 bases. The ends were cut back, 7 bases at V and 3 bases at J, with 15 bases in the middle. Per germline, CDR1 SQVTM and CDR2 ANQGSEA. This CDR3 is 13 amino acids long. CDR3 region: CSAVEQEYTEAFF. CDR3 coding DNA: TGCAGCGCCGTTGAACAGGAGTACACTGAAGCTTTCTTT.

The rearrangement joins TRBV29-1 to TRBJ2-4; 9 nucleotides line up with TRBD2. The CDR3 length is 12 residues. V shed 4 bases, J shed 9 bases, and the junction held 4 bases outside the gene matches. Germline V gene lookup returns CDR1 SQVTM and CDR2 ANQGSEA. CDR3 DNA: TGCAGCGTTGCCCTAGCGGGGCTCATTCAGTACTTC. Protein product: CSVALAGLIQYF. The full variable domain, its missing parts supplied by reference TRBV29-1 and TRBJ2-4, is SAVISQKPSRDICQRGTSLTIQCQVDSQVTMMFWYRQQPGQSLTLIATANQGSEATYESGFVIDKFPISRPNLTFSTLTVSNMSPEDSSIYLCSVALAGLIQYFGAGTRLSVL.

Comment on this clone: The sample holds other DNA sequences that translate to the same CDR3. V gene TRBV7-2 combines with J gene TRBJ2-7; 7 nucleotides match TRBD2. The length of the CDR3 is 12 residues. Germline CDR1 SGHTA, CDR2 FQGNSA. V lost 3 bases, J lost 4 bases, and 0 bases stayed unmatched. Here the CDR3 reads CASSFSGYEQYF. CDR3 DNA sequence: TGTGCCAGCAGCTTTAGCGGGTACGAGCAGTACTTC.

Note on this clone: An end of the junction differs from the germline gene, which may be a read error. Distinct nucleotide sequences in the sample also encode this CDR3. CDR3 nucleotides: TGCGCCATCGGGGAGACGGAGCTGTTTTTT. Protein product: CAIGETELFF. The chain links TRBV10-3 to TRBJ2-2, with a weak D call TRBD2 (5 bases). CDR3 size: 10 residues. Germline values: CDR1 ENHRY, CDR2 SYGVKD.